The 32 T cell receptor beta chains reported below all come from one sample, sequenced in a study of metastatic and nonmetastatic thyroid tumors. TCRdb re-clonotyped the PCR reads via MiXCR. The repertoire holds fewer than 40,000 clones, around 33% seen once, with about 16% in the top ten. Until they underwent thyroid surgery, no patient had received any treatment. The sequenced sample consisted of tumor tissue. These receptors originate from a female donor with papillary thyroid cancer or a benign thyroid nodule (not recorded which). Some clones in this sample may be carry-over from other donors' samples.

The chain is built from TRBV30 and TRBJ2-7, with a possible D match to TRBD1 (5 bases). Germline V gene sequence: CDR1 GTSNPN, CDR2 SVGIG (reference sequence). The V gene lost 3 bases and the J gene lost 3 bases, with 9 bases spanning the gap. CDR3 length equals 12 residues. CDR3 DNA: TGTGCCTGGAGGACAGTTCACTACGAGCAGTACTTC. Amino acids: CAWRTVHYEQYF.

This clone appeared a few times. The rearrangement uses TRBV19 and TRBJ1-2; no reliable D call. The CDR3 runs 12 residues. The V gene's germline CDR1 is LNHDA and CDR2 SQIVND (reference sequence). V was pared by 3 bases and J by 4 bases, with 6 bases between. Written as DNA, the CDR3 is TGTGCCAGTAGTATCAGCTCCTATGGCTACACCTTC. Amino acids: CASSISSYGYTF. Full variable domain (outside the CDR3, taken from reference TRBV19 and TRBJ1-2): DGGITQSPKYLFRKEGQNVTLSCEQNLNHDAMYWYRQDPGQGLRLIYYSQIVNDFQKGDIAEGYSVSREKKESFPLTVTSAQKNPTAFYLCASSISSYGYTFGSGTRLTVV.

This chain uses TRBV4-1 with TRBJ2-7, with D perhaps matching TRBD1 or TRBD2 (5 bases each). CDR1 MGHRA and CDR2 YSYEKL come from the germline V gene. The CDR3 sequence is 16 residues long. The V and J ends lost 3 bases and 2 bases respectively, with 17 bases between them. The CDR3 sequence: CASSQDPSGATYEQYF. As DNA, the CDR3 is TGCGCCAGCAGCCAGGATCCATCCGGGGCCACCTACGAGCAGTACTTC.

The genes are TRBV28 and TRBJ2-2; 10 bases fit TRBD2. The CDR3 runs to 16 residues. Germline V CDR1 and CDR2: MDHEN, SYDVKM. Trimming at V came to 2 bases and at J to 5 bases, leaving 5 bases not matched to a gene. The CDR3 sequence is CASSLPLAGDTGELFF. Written as DNA, the CDR3 is TGTGCCAGCAGTTTACCCCTAGCGGGGGATACCGGGGAGCTGTTTTTT.

This clone was seen just once. The rearrangement joins TRBV2 to TRBJ2-2; either TRBD1 or TRBD2 may fit D (5 bases each). The V end was cut by 8 bases, the J end by 6 bases, with 16 bases between. The CDR3 totals 14 residues. Germline lookup yields CDR1 SNHLY and CDR2 FYNNEI. The CDR3 bases are TGTGCCAGCTCCCCCAACCGGGACCCCGGGGAGCTGTTTTTT. Its translation is CASSPNRDPGELFF. Combining the CDR3 with reference TRBV2 and TRBJ2-2 gives the whole variable domain EPEVTQTPSHQVTQMGQEVILRCVPISNHLYFYWYRQILGQKVEFLVSFYNNEISEKSEIFDDQFSVERPDGSNFTLKIRSTKLEDSAMYFCASSPNRDPGELFFGEGSRLTVL.

This clone was seen only a few times. The chain employs TRBV6-1 and TRBJ2-7, with 12 bases fitting TRBD2. Germline CDR1 reads MNHNS; CDR2 reads SASEGT. The CDR3 totals 15 residues. The ends lost 5 bases at V and 5 bases at J; junction bases unmatched: 7. The DNA of the CDR3 is TGTGCCAGCAGTACCAGGACTAGCGGGATGGACGAGCAGTACTTC. Encoded protein: CASSTRTSGMDEQYF.

V is TRBV28 and J is TRBJ1-2, with TRBD1 as a possible D gene (5 bases). CDR3 length equals 13 residues. Germline V gene data show CDR1 as MDHEN and CDR2 as SYDVKM. V was cut by 7 bases and J by 3 bases, with 12 bases left in between. CDR3 DNA sequence: TGTGCCAGCAAGCTGGGGGGGGACTATGGCTACACCTTC. As protein: CASKLGGDYGYTF.

The chain carries TRBV6-4 and TRBJ2-2, with D unclear. The length of the CDR3 is 15 residues. The V end lost 3 bases, the J end lost 5 bases, and 13 bases lay between the germline ends. Germline-derived CDR1 and CDR2 are MRHNA and SNTAGT. DNA of the CDR3: TGTGCCAGCAGTGAGGGGTCAGTTCAAACCGGGGAGCTGTTTTTT. This translates into CASSEGSVQTGELFF.

This clone was counted between two and nine times. This may stem from a read error, because a much larger clone lies one nucleotide away. The chain recombines TRBV6-1 with TRBJ1-6; D is ambiguous. There are 16 residues in the CDR3. Germline CDR1 is MNHNS and CDR2 is SASEGT. The CDR3 bases are TGTGCCAACAGTGAAGATCCTCTGGGAGGAAATTCACCCCTCCACTTT. Protein product: CANSEDPLGGNSPLHF.

The chain couples TRBV28 to TRBJ2-7; tentative D call: TRBD1 (6 bases). Germline CDR1 and CDR2: MDHEN and SYDVKM. The CDR3 runs 12 residues. V lost 6 bases and J lost 5, with 11 bases in between. The CDR3 coding sequence is TGTGCCAGCAGAATACAGGGTGACGAGCAGTACTTC. This codes for CASRIQGDEQYF. Using reference TRBV28 and TRBJ2-7 for the parts outside the CDR3, the full variable domain is DVKVTQSSRYLVKRTGEKVFLECVQDMDHENMFWYRQDPGLGLRLIYFSYDVKMKEKGDIPEGYSVSREKKERFSLILESASTNQTSMYLCASRIQGDEQYFGPGTRLTVT.

On this clone itself: Other DNA sequences of this sample code for an identical CDR3. This chain links TRBV27 with TRBJ2-3; 10 nucleotides line up with TRBD2. This CDR3 is built from 16 residues. Trimming cost V 4 bases and J 3 bases; bases outside gene matches: 7. Per germline, CDR1 MNHEY and CDR2 SMNVEV (reference sequence). The CDR3 DNA is TGTGCCAGCAGTTCCCGACTAGCGGGTGGTACAGATACGCAGTATTTT. It translates to CASSSRLAGGTDTQYF.

The chain carries TRBV6-1 and TRBJ2-7, with no clear D. This CDR3 region has 15 residues. Germline V gives CDR1 MNHNS, CDR2 SASEGT. Trimming left V 7 bases short and J 0 bases short, with 16 bases between. CDR3 sequence (DNA): TGTGCCAGCACTAATCGGCCGGGTTTCTCCTACGAGCAGTACTTC. Translated: CASTNRPGFSYEQYF.

As DNA, the CDR3 is TGTGCCAGCAGTCCGCAGGGACAACGCACAGATACGCAGTATTTT. Its translation is CASSPQGQRTDTQYF. J is TRBJ2-3 and V is TRBV6-9, with D perhaps TRBD1 (6 bases). The V and J ends lost 5 bases and 1 base respectively, with 13 bases between them. Germline V gene lookup returns CDR1 MNHGY and CDR2 SVAAGI. CDR3 length equals 15 residues.

This chain connects TRBV5-1 to TRBJ2-3; 8 bases align to TRBD2. This CDR3 spans 14 amino acids. CDR1 and CDR2 from the germline V gene are SGHRS and YFSETQ. Losses at the gene ends were 6 bases for V and 3 bases for J; bases not matched to a gene: 6. The chain's CDR3 is CASKIASGTDTQYF. The CDR3 coding sequence is TGCGCCAGCAAGATAGCTAGCGGGACAGATACGCAGTATTTT.

The rearrangement uses TRBV20-1 and TRBJ1-2; D gene unclear. Per germline, CDR1 DFQATT and CDR2 SNEGSKA (reference sequence). V lost 7 bases and J 2 bases, leaving 8 bases between the germline ends. This CDR3 is 11 amino acids long. This chain's CDR3 is CSVKVNYGYTF. The CDR3 coding sequence is TGCAGTGTGAAGGTCAACTATGGCTACACCTTC.

V usage is TRBV10-1 and J usage is TRBJ2-1; D possibly uses TRBD1 or TRBD2 (5 bases each). Germline V gene sequence: CDR1 WNHNN, CDR2 SYGVQD (reference sequence). CDR3 size: 17 residues. Deletions cut 0 bases from V and 6 bases from J, with 18 bases between. CDR3: CASSESIAGTGINEQFF. CDR3 bases: TGCGCCAGCAGTGAGTCGATAGCAGGGACGGGAATCAATGAGCAGTTCTTC.

This clone is large within its sample. J is TRBJ1-2 and V is TRBV28, with no clear D. Per the germline V gene, CDR1 is MDHEN and CDR2 is SYDVKM. V lost 3 bases, J lost 9 bases, and 14 bases lay in between. The CDR3 extends over 13 amino acids. CDR3 nucleotide sequence: TGTGCCAGCAGTTTCGGCGGCCCTAAGAGCTACACCTTC. Protein: CASSFGGPKSYTF.

The rearrangement uses TRBV12-3 or TRBV12-4 and TRBJ2-1; 13 bases align to TRBD2. The CDR3 runs to 17 residues. Losses at the gene ends were 3 bases for V and 4 bases for J; bases not matched to a gene: 6. For the CDR3, the DNA is TGTGCCAGCAGTTTCGGAGGGACTAGCGGGGATTACAATGAGCAGTTCTTC. It codes for CASSFGGTSGDYNEQFF.

This rearrangement joins TRBV4-2 to TRBJ1-2; D is perhaps TRBD1 (6 bases). The length of the CDR3 is 14 residues. The germline CDR1 and CDR2 sequences are LGHNA and YNFKEQ. Trimming took 1 base from V and 2 from J, leaving 8 bases between them. Written as DNA, the CDR3 is TGTGCCAGCAGCCAAGCGAGGGGGAACTATGGCTACACCTTC. Translated, it gives CASSQARGNYGYTF.

This clone is labeled medium-sized (0.01 to 0.1%). This rearrangement joins TRBV19 to TRBJ2-5; TRBD2 matches at 12 bases. The germline CDR1 and CDR2 sequences are LNHDA and SQIVND (reference sequence). After removal of 4 bases from V and 7 bases from J, the junction contained 4 bases not matched to a gene. CDR3 length: 14 amino acids. In DNA form, the CDR3 reads TGTGCCAGTAGTAGGACTAGCGGGATTGCGACCCAGTACTTC. Protein product: CASSRTSGIATQYF.

The chain links TRBV6-4 to TRBJ2-3; the D is unclear. Germline CDR1 reads MRHNA; CDR2 reads SNTAGT. With 0 bases removed from V and 3 bases from J, the gap between germline ends came to 4 bases. There are 13 residues in the CDR3. The CDR3 loop reads CASSDSETDTQYF. The CDR3, as DNA: TGTGCCAGCAGTGACTCGGAGACAGATACGCAGTATTTT.

By proportion, this clone is medium-sized. The chain is built from TRBV7-9 and TRBJ2-5; TRBD2 matches at 13 bases. The CDR3 spans 15 residues. J gave up 2 bases and V 6 bases, and 3 bases lay outside the gene matches. Per the germline V gene, CDR1 is SEHNR and CDR2 is FQNEAQ (reference sequence). CDR3 coding DNA: TGTGCCAGCAGTCGACTAGCGGGGGGTCAAGAGACCCAGTACTTC. Translating gives CASSRLAGGQETQYF.

The chain recombines TRBV20-1 with TRBJ2-2; unclear D gene. The CDR3 runs to 14 residues. Germline V gene lookup returns CDR1 DFQATT and CDR2 SNEGSKA (reference sequence). V lost 0 bases, J lost 0 bases, and 5 bases lay in between. The CDR3 DNA reads TGCAGTGCTAGAGAGGGTGCGAACACCGGGGAGCTGTTTTTT. Protein sequence: CSAREGANTGELFF.

The V and J genes are TRBV11-2 and TRBJ2-7; 8 bases align to TRBD1. CDR3 length: 16 amino acids. Losses at the gene ends were 2 bases for V and 2 bases for J; bases not matched to a gene: 8. Germline CDR1 and CDR2: SGHAT and FQNNGV. The CDR3 protein is CASSLPPGQGPYEQYF. CDR3 nucleotides: TGTGCCAGCAGCTTACCCCCCGGACAGGGTCCCTACGAGCAGTACTTC.

This clone was counted between two and nine times. The chain recombines TRBV12-3 or TRBV12-4 with TRBJ2-1; TRBD1 matches 7 bases. CDR3 length: 12 amino acids. J lost 8 bases, V lost 5 bases, and 3 bases had no gene match. The CDR3 region has the DNA TGTGCCAGCAGTGACAGGGTTGATGAGCAGTTCTTC. It specifies CASSDRVDEQFF.

The V call is TRBV24-1, the J call TRBJ2-5; the D gene could be TRBD1 or TRBD2 (5 bases each). Germline values: CDR1 KGHDR, CDR2 SFDVKD. CDR3 length: 15 amino acids. V lost 5 bases, J lost 0 bases, and 12 bases lay in between. CDR3 sequence (DNA): TGTGCCACCAGTGGCCACGGGACGGACCAAGAGACCCAGTACTTC. It codes for CATSGHGTDQETQYF.

There are a few counts of this clone. This chain joins TRBV2 and TRBJ2-7; D remains ambiguous. The CDR3 is 13 residues long. From germline, CDR1 is SNHLY and CDR2 FYNNEI. Trimming left V 5 bases short and J 4 bases short, with 12 bases between. The CDR3 DNA follows: TGTGCCAGCAGTTCAGTCCTTGGTTACGAGCAGTACTTC. Amino acids: CASSSVLGYEQYF.

This clone has at least ten counts. Other DNA sequences in the same sample also yield this CDR3. V gene TRBV6-5 combines with J gene TRBJ2-2, with D hard to call. Germline values: CDR1 MNHEY, CDR2 SVGAGI. The length of the CDR3 is 16 residues. Trimming shortened V by 2 bases and J by 3 bases, and 13 bases separated the two germline ends. The CDR3 loop reads CASSYDGGVDTGELFF. The CDR3 nucleotides are TGTGCCAGCAGTTACGACGGTGGCGTCGACACCGGGGAGCTGTTTTTT.

The chain uses TRBV9 and TRBJ2-6, with 8 bases that match TRBD1. The CDR3 length is 17 residues. Losses at the gene ends were 4 bases for V and 1 base for J; bases not matched to a gene: 7. The germline V gene has CDR1 SGDLS and CDR2 YYNGEE. The CDR3 bases are TGTGCCAGCAGCCCGGGACAGGCTAGGTCTGGGGCCAACGTCCTGACTTTC. Translation gives CASSPGQARSGANVLTF.

The chain uses TRBV6-1 and TRBJ2-3, with TRBD2 identical over 7 bases. This CDR3 comprises 13 residues. With 10 bases clipped from V and 3 bases from J, the junction kept 7 bases outside the gene matches. Germline CDR1 MNHNS, CDR2 SASEGT. The CDR3 nucleotides read TGTGCCACCGCTGCGGGAGTGACAGATACGCAGTATTTT. Protein: CATAAGVTDTQYF.

This sequence joins TRBV2 and TRBJ1-1, with 7 bases aligning to TRBD1. The CDR3 runs to 14 residues. Unmatched junction bases numbered 5, after V lost 6 bases and J lost 1 base. Germline V gene sequence: CDR1 SNHLY, CDR2 FYNNEI. The CDR3 loop reads CASRETGRNTEAFF. In DNA form, the CDR3 reads TGTGCCAGCAGGGAGACAGGGAGGAACACTGAAGCTTTCTTT.

The J gene is TRBJ2-7, the V gene TRBV11-3, with a possible D match to TRBD2 (5 bases). The length of the CDR3 is 14 residues. CDR1 and CDR2 from the germline V gene are SGHNT and YENEEA. V gave up 6 bases and J gave up 2 bases, with 14 bases separating them. In DNA, the CDR3 is TGTGCCAGCAGTCCGGGCGGGTCTACCTACGAGCAGTACTTC. It yields the protein CASSPGGSTYEQYF.